This T cell receptor (beta chain) came from a study of shared clonotypes between healthy human individuals. In the study overall: Three plates were used per donor for CD4 naive, three for CD4 memory, two for CD8 naive and one for CD8 memory.

This CDR3 is built from 15 residues. V gave up 4 bases and J gave up 1 base, with 13 bases separating them. The germline V gene encodes CDR1 SNHLY and CDR2 FYNNEI. This was a deep-level run. Measured with immunoSEQ multiplex PCR; TCRdb has only the in-frame clones, and not every one. The table has under 600,000 clones, roughly 95% seen once. The sample was naive CD4+ T cells sorted from blood. The subset: CD45RA+ positively selected. The clonotype comes from a young woman in good health. The chain joins TRBV2 to TRBJ1-1; no clear D. The CDR3 sequence is CASSGSEVPNTEAFF. The CDR3, as DNA: TGTGCCAGCAGTGGGTCTGAGGTCCCGAACACTGAAGCTTTCTTT. The full variable domain, rest sourced from reference TRBV2 and TRBJ1-1, is EPEVTQTPSHQVTQMGQEVILRCVPISNHLYFYWYRQILGQKVEFLVSFYNNEISEKSEIFDDQFSVERPDGSNFTLKIRSTKLEDSAMYFCASSGSEVPNTEAFFGQGTRLTVV.